A single sample gave rise to the 5 T cell receptor beta chains below, sequenced in a study of T cell responses to AZD1222 COVID-19 vaccine. Assay used: immunoSEQ multiplex PCR; TCRdb lists only in-frame clones, some missing. The sample has about 200,000 clones, approximately 93% seen once. Here the sequenced sample was peripheral blood, taken 28 days after the second AZD1222 dose. The receptors shown here come from an adult who received the AZD1222 COVID-19 vaccine.

CDR3 in amino acids: CASSIGMSNQPQHF. CDR3 bases: TGTGCCAGTAGTATAGGGATGAGCAATCAGCCCCAGCATTTT. The V gene is TRBV19, the J gene TRBJ1-5, with no clear D. The CDR3 totals 14 residues. Germline loops: CDR1 LNHDA, CDR2 SQIVND (reference sequence). The V and J ends lost 1 base and 1 base respectively, with 5 bases between them.

V usage is TRBV20-1 and J usage is TRBJ1-1; no clear D. Germline loops: CDR1 DFQATT, CDR2 SNEGSKA (reference sequence). The length of the CDR3 is 11 residues. With 0 bases removed from V and 8 bases from J, the gap between germline ends came to 7 bases. CDR3 residues: CSARDSREAFF. CDR3 DNA sequence: TGCAGTGCTAGAGATAGCAGGGAAGCTTTCTTT.

The J gene is TRBJ2-1, the V gene TRBV12-3 or TRBV12-4; D unresolved. CDR3 size: 13 residues. Trimming removed 3 bases from V and 6 bases from J, with 9 bases in between. The CDR3 region has the DNA TGTGCCAGCAGTTTCATCAGGCGCAATGAGCAGTTCTTC. Translation gives CASSFIRRNEQFF.

This clone was observed at least ten times. The rearrangement joins TRBV5-4 to TRBJ1-2; D is ambiguous. Germline-derived CDR1 and CDR2 are SGHNT and YYREEE (reference sequence). V was trimmed by 0 bases and J by 0 bases, leaving 6 bases between them. CDR3 size: 14 residues. CDR3 nucleotide sequence: TGTGCCAGCAGCTTGGGGAATACTAACTATGGCTACACCTTC. As protein: CASSLGNTNYGYTF.

V gene TRBV11-3 combines with J gene TRBJ2-2, with D hard to call. The germline V gene encodes CDR1 SGHNT and CDR2 YENEEA. Trimming stripped 3 bases from V and 5 bases from J, with 10 bases between. The CDR3 totals 14 residues. The CDR3 loop reads CASSFTQATGELFF. CDR3 nucleotides: TGTGCCAGCAGCTTTACACAAGCAACCGGGGAGCTGTTTTTT. Full variable domain (missing parts from reference TRBV11-3 and TRBJ2-2): EAGVVQSPRYKIIEKKQPVAFWCNPISGHNTLYWYLQNLGQGPELLIRYENEEAVDDSQLPKDRFSAERLKGVDSTLKIQPAELGDSAVYLCASSFTQATGELFFGEGSRLTVL.